This T cell receptor beta chain was obtained from a study of blood T cell repertoires in COVID-19. Assay: immunoSEQ multiplex PCR; the TCRdb copy retains only in-frame clones and omits some. The table records 350,000 or so clones, roughly 87% of them present only once. The receptor's source is a woman aged 60-75 years with COVID-19, enrolled during active disease. Sequencing was carried out using peripheral blood.

The CDR3 protein is CASSLQQGQETQYF. CDR3 DNA: TGCGCCAGCAGCCTCCAACAGGGACAAGAGACCCAGTACTTC. This chain connects TRBV4-1 to TRBJ2-5; a possible D gene is TRBD1 (6 bases). Between the trimmed V and J ends, which lost 4 bases and 2 bases, there was a span of 11 bases. The CDR3 has 14 amino acids. Germline loops: CDR1 MGHRA, CDR2 YSYEKL.